What follows are 18 T cell receptor beta chains derived from one specimen sequenced in a study of patients and donors after allogeneic stem cell transplantation. TCRdb re-called the RT-PCR reads through MiXCR, storing one row per CDR3 protein. Of some 880,000 distinct CDR3 sequences in the sample, more than 15% were seen once. Sample: blood, either unsorted or a sorted T cell fraction (not recorded which). These receptors all come from a human donor who was either an allogeneic HSCT recipient or a stem cell or donor lymphocyte infusion donor (not recorded which). It is not recorded whose cells these are; they may come from a transplant donor.

This clonotype has more than one count but fewer than ten. Here the CDR3 reads CASSSRQGIAAFF. The DNA for the CDR3 is TGTGCCAGCAGTTCCCGACAGGGGATCGCAGCTTTCTTT. The V gene is TRBV6-6, the J gene TRBJ1-1; 8 nucleotides agree with TRBD1. Trimming cost V 4 bases and J 10 bases; bases outside gene matches: 8. Germline lookup yields CDR1 MNHNY and CDR2 SVGAGI (reference sequence). CDR3 size: 13 residues.

This clonotype was counted a few times. This sequence joins TRBV6-1 and TRBJ2-7, with unresolved D. V was cut by 6 bases and J by 6 bases, with 18 bases left in between. This CDR3 region has 14 residues. The germline CDR1 and CDR2 sequences are MNHNS and SASEGT. Here the CDR3 DNA reads TGTGCCAGCAGGCCCCCAGATGCATTATTCGAGCAGTACTTC. This gives the protein CASRPPDALFEQYF.

At least ten counts were recorded for this clonotype. The chain carries TRBV29-1 and TRBJ2-3, with 9 bases that match TRBD1. J was trimmed by 2 bases and V by 7 bases; bases with no gene match: 4. In germline, CDR1 is SQVTM, CDR2 ANQGSEA. CDR3 length equals 13 residues. The CDR3 region is CSATGGNTDTQYF. The CDR3 bases are TGCAGCGCCACAGGGGGCAACACAGATACGCAGTATTTT.

This clonotype was seen a few times. This chain links TRBV20-1 with TRBJ1-5, with TRBD1 matching over 7 bases. Germline CDR1 and CDR2: DFQATT and SNEGSKA (reference sequence). V lost 3 bases, J lost 6 bases, and 8 bases stayed unmatched. The CDR3 extends over 14 amino acids. The CDR3 is CSARDRTEAQPQHF. CDR3 nucleotides: TGCAGTGCTAGGGACAGGACGGAAGCTCAGCCCCAGCATTTT.

In this sample, this clonotype turned up a few times. The chain couples TRBV4-3 to TRBJ2-7; perhaps D is TRBD1 or TRBD2 (5 bases each). The CDR3 extends over 17 amino acids. Looked up from germline, CDR1 is LGHNA and CDR2 is YSLEER. The V gene lost 0 bases and the J gene lost 7 bases, with 22 bases spanning the gap. The chain's CDR3 is CASSQDRVRDSGREQYF. The CDR3 DNA reads TGCGCCAGCAGCCAAGATAGAGTACGCGATTCAGGGAGAGAGCAGTACTTC.

The rearrangement links TRBV2 to TRBJ2-1; 9 bases are shared with TRBD2. Germline V lookup: CDR1 SNHLY, CDR2 FYNNEI. The CDR3 loop spans 16 amino acids. Trimming at V came to 4 bases and at J to 4 bases, leaving 8 bases not matched to a gene. CDR3: CASSARSGSSYNEQFF. In DNA, the CDR3 is TGTGCCAGCAGTGCTCGTAGCGGGAGCTCATACAATGAGCAGTTCTTC. The complete variable domain, with remaining parts taken from reference TRBV2 and TRBJ2-1, reads EPEVTQTPSHQVTQMGQEVILRCVPISNHLYFYWYRQILGQKVEFLVSFYNNEISEKSEIFDDQFSVERPDGSNFTLKIRSTKLEDSAMYFCASSARSGSSYNEQFFGPGTRLTVL.

This clonotype was seen many times. The chain joins TRBV12-3 or TRBV12-4 to TRBJ1-3, with D tentatively TRBD1 (6 bases). Trimming removed 6 bases from V and 4 bases from J, with 13 bases in between. This CDR3 comprises 14 residues. The CDR3, as DNA: TGTGCCAGCAGGACCTCAGGGACAGGAAACACCATATATTTT. Translating gives CASRTSGTGNTIYF.

The chain is built from TRBV3-1 and TRBJ2-3, with D perhaps matching TRBD2 (5 bases). V gave up 0 bases and J gave up 8 bases, with 18 bases separating them. The germline gives CDR1 LGHDT, CDR2 YNNKEL (reference sequence). The CDR3 has 16 amino acids. This CDR3 is CASSQEGGRPRGTQYF. CDR3 in DNA: TGTGCCAGCAGCCAAGAAGGTGGGCGTCCCCGGGGTACGCAGTATTTT.

This clonotype came up a few times. The chain uses TRBV7-2 and TRBJ2-7; 9 bases fit TRBD1. Looked up from germline, CDR1 is SGHTA and CDR2 is FQGNSA. The CDR3 is 14 amino acids. V shed 3 bases and J 6 bases; nucleotides not matched to a gene: 6. The CDR3 nucleotides read TGTGCCAGCAGCTTTCGGGACAGGGTAACCGAGCAGTACTTC. Translating it yields CASSFRDRVTEQYF.

This chain connects TRBV20-1 to TRBJ2-7, with 8 bases identical to TRBD1. This CDR3 is built from 12 residues. V trimming: 5 bases; J trimming: 7 bases; junction bases outside the gene matches: 7. The germline V gene encodes CDR1 DFQATT and CDR2 SNEGSKA (reference sequence). The CDR3 here is CSAVTGAGEQYF. The CDR3 DNA follows: TGCAGTGCTGTGACAGGGGCCGGAGAGCAGTACTTC.

The CDR3 sequence is CASSSQGLAGFNEQFF. CDR3 in DNA: TGTGCCAGCAGTTCCCAGGGACTAGCGGGTTTTAATGAGCAGTTCTTC. V and J are TRBV25-1 and TRBJ2-1; 12 bases are a match to TRBD2. The CDR3 covers 16 residues. From germline, CDR1 is MGHDK and CDR2 SYGVNS. Trimming took 5 bases from V and 7 from J; bases not matched to a gene: 9. The full variable domain, completed using reference TRBV25-1 and TRBJ2-1, is EADIYQTPRYLVIGTGKKITLECSQTMGHDKMYWYQQDPGMELHLIHYSYGVNSTEKGDLSSESTVSRIRTEHFPLTLESARPSHTSQYLCASSSQGLAGFNEQFFGPGTRLTVL.

The chain joins TRBV4-2 to TRBJ2-3, with 9 bases aligning to TRBD2. The CDR3 spans 15 residues. The V segment lost 6 bases and the J segment 2 bases; nucleotides outside the gene matches: 6. The germline V gene encodes CDR1 LGHNA and CDR2 YNFKEQ. CDR3 in DNA: TGTGCCAGCAGGCAGCGGGGGGCATTCACAGATACGCAGTATTTT. It translates to CASRQRGAFTDTQYF.

This clonotype was counted between two and nine times. V is TRBV5-5 and J is TRBJ2-1; TRBD2 matches 10 bases. CDR3 length equals 15 residues. The junction had 15 bases not matched to a gene; V was cut back by 4 bases and J by 14 bases. The germline V gene has CDR1 SGHKS and CDR2 YYEKEE (reference sequence). The CDR3 sequence is CASSTEGGLAGVKFF. The CDR3, as DNA: TGTGCCAGCAGCACTGAGGGAGGGCTAGCGGGAGTCAAGTTCTTC.

This clonotype showed up just a few times. The chain employs TRBV20-1 and TRBJ2-7; 12 bases are a match to TRBD2. CDR3 length equals 15 residues. The germline gives CDR1 DFQATT, CDR2 SNEGSKA (reference sequence). J was trimmed by 5 bases and V by 2 bases; bases with no gene match: 7. The CDR3 loop is CSARTASGGAHEQYF. The CDR3 region has the DNA TGCAGTGCTAGAACGGCTAGCGGGGGGGCCCACGAGCAGTACTTC.

This clonotype was recorded a few times. The J gene is TRBJ2-1, the V gene TRBV27; 9 nucleotides align to TRBD2. The V gene's germline CDR1 is MNHEY and CDR2 SMNVEV (reference sequence). The junction had 4 bases not matched to a gene; V was cut back by 1 base and J by 3 bases. The CDR3 is 16 residues long. Here the CDR3 DNA reads TGTGCCAGCAGTTTATTCCCTAGCGGGGTCTACAATGAGCAGTTCTTC. Its protein product is CASSLFPSGVYNEQFF.

The chain is built from TRBV11-1 and TRBJ2-7; a possible D gene is TRBD2 (5 bases). The germline gives CDR1 SGHAT, CDR2 FQDESV (reference sequence). V lost 3 bases and J lost 0, with 9 bases in between. CDR3 length: 14 residues. The CDR3 sequence: CASSLRVTSYEQYF. CDR3 sequence (DNA): TGTGCCAGCAGCTTGAGGGTTACCTCCTACGAGCAGTACTTC.

The chain recombines TRBV6-5 with TRBJ2-3; 8 bases are shared with TRBD2. The germline gives CDR1 MNHEY, CDR2 SVGAGI. This CDR3 has 16 amino acids. Losses at the gene ends were 0 bases for V and 2 bases for J; bases not matched to a gene: 4. The CDR3 sequence is CASSYSTGGATDTQYF. In nucleotides, the CDR3 is TGTGCCAGCAGTTACTCGACCGGGGGGGCCACAGATACGCAGTATTTT.

This clonotype was seen only a few times. The chain employs TRBV29-1 and TRBJ1-2; D possibly corresponds to TRBD1 (6 bases). CDR1 and CDR2 (germline): SQVTM, ANQGSEA. The CDR3 extends over 12 amino acids. V was cut by 4 bases and J by 8 bases, with 14 bases left in between. The CDR3 DNA reads TGCAGCGTTGTATGGGACACGGCCGGCTACACCTTC. It yields the protein CSVVWDTAGYTF.